This is a list of T cell receptor beta chains from one sample in a study of blood T cell repertoires in COVID-19. Here immunoSEQ multiplex PCR was the method, and the copy in TCRdb shows in-frame clones only, minus some. The sample has 200,000 to 250,000 clones, roughly four fifths seen once. The specimen sequenced was PBMCs or T cells enriched from blood (not recorded which). These receptors were obtained from a man between 60 and 75 years old who had recovered from COVID-19. Each CDR3 is given with its conserved first and last residue. The D gene is left open where the match is weak. Only some rows state a clone size, as once, few, many or a class for expanded clones.

j_call	clone_size	v_call	d_call	cdr3_nt	cdr3_aa
TRBJ1-4	.	TRBV2	.	TGTGCCAGCAGTCACCCAGGGCCCACTAATGAAAAACTGTTTTTT	CASSHPGPTNEKLFF
TRBJ2-3	.	TRBV4-3	.	TGCGCCAGCAGCCAAGGGTTCGTGGGTGGAGCACTTGGCACAGATACGCAGTATTTT	CASSQGFVGGALGTDTQYF
TRBJ1-6	few	TRBV7-6	TRBD1	TGTGCCAGCAGCTACGGGACAGAGGATTCACCCCTCCACTTT	CASSYGTEDSPLHF
TRBJ2-3	.	TRBV2	TRBD2	TGTGCCACCGAGGAGCGGGGGGACACAGATACGCAGTATTTT	CATEERGDTDTQYF
TRBJ2-2	.	TRBV29-1	TRBD1	TGCAGCGTTGAGGGACAGGGAGCTCGCGGGGAGCTGTTTTTT	CSVEGQGARGELFF
TRBJ2-2	.	TRBV9	TRBD2	TGTGCCAGCAGCGTAGGACTAGCGGTAAACACCGGGGAGCTGTTTTTT	CASSVGLAVNTGELFF
TRBJ2-2	few	TRBV7-9	.	TGTGCCAGCAGCTTAGACGTTTTTGGGGGGATCCCCGGGGAGCTGTTTTTT	CASSLDVFGGIPGELFF
TRBJ1-1	many	TRBV2	.	TGTGCCAGCATAAGCGCGGACACTGAAGCTTTCTTT	CASISADTEAFF
TRBJ1-6	.	TRBV23-1	TRBD1	TGCGCCAGCAGTCAGGATGGACAGGGTCGCTCCCTCCACTTT	CASSQDGQGRSLHF
TRBJ1-1	few	TRBV7-9	.	TGTGCCAGCACTATGAGGGTTGAAGCTTTCTTT	CASTMRVEAFF
TRBJ1-3	.	TRBV7-2	.	TGTGCCAGCAGCTTATGGCATAACTCTGGAAACACCATATATTTT	CASSLWHNSGNTIYF
TRBJ2-7	.	TRBV4-3	.	TGCGCCAGCAGCCAAGACGCGCAGGCTAAGCAGTACTTC	CASSQDAQAKQYF
TRBJ2-1	.	TRBV10-3	.	TGTGCCATCAAGAGAGAGGACAGAACCTTCTACAATGAGCAGTTCTTC	CAIKREDRTFYNEQFF
TRBJ1-1	.	TRBV5-1	.	TGCGCCAGCAGCTTGGGTTTAGCCGCGGGGACTGAAGCTTTCTTT	CASSLGLAAGTEAFF
TRBJ1-1	.	TRBV7-4	.	TGTGCCAGCAGCTTACCAACCCCCGGGACACCAAACACTGAAGCTTTCTTT	CASSLPTPGTPNTEAFF
TRBJ2-3	.	TRBV19	TRBD1	TGTGCCAGTAGTATTAACGGACAGGGAGTTTCAGATACGCAGTATTTT	CASSINGQGVSDTQYF
TRBJ2-1	.	TRBV2	TRBD2	TGTGCCAGCAGCCTTGGGACTAGCGGGATTTTTGATGAGCAGTTCTTC	CASSLGTSGIFDEQFF
TRBJ2-7	.	TRBV18	.	TGTGCCAGCTCCCCTGCGGAGTTGAGCGAGCAGTACTTC	CASSPAELSEQYF
TRBJ1-2	.	TRBV3-1/TRBV3-2	.	TGTGCCAGCAGCCAGGGTGGACTCTCAGCTAACTATGGCTACACCTTC	CASSQGGLSANYGYTF
TRBJ1-4	.	TRBV7-2	TRBD1	TGTGCCAGCAGCTCACAGGGGAATAATGAAAAACTGTTTTTT	CASSSQGNNEKLFF
TRBJ1-2	once	TRBV6-5	.	TGTGCCAGCAGCCAGACAGAGTCGAACTATGGCTACACCTTC	CASSQTESNYGYTF
TRBJ1-3	.	TRBV2	.	TGTGCCAGCAGTGAATGGGAGTCGAGTTCTGGAAACACCATATATTTT	CASSEWESSSGNTIYF
TRBJ1-1	.	TRBV2	TRBD1	TGTGCCAGCAGTTTCCAGGGGGCGCGAATAACTGAAGCTTTCTTT	CASSFQGARITEAFF
TRBJ1-2	.	TRBV6-5	.	TGTGCCAGCAGACAGCTGTCCTATGGCTACACCTTC	CASRQLSYGYTF
TRBJ1-3	.	TRBV11-3	.	TGTGCCAGCAGCTTAGCCCCCGGGGCTGGAAACACCATATATTTT	CASSLAPGAGNTIYF
TRBJ1-1	.	TRBV5-1	TRBD1	TGCGCCAGCAGCTTGGCCGTGGGACAGGGTAACACTGAAGCTTTCTTT	CASSLAVGQGNTEAFF
TRBJ2-1	.	TRBV5-1	TRBD1	TGCGCCAGCAGCAGGGTACAGGGGGCTAATGAGCAGTTCTTC	CASSRVQGANEQFF
TRBJ1-2	.	TRBV10-2	.	TGCGCCAGCAGTGAGGCAGGGGATGCCTATGGCTACACCTTC	CASSEAGDAYGYTF
TRBJ1-6	.	TRBV9	.	TGTGCCAGCAGCTTGGGGGACTCCTTCTCCTATAATTCACCCCTCCACTTT	CASSLGDSFSYNSPLHF
TRBJ1-2	.	TRBV6-5	.	TGTGCCAGCAGTTACCTTAGGGGGACTAACTATGGCTACACCTTC	CASSYLRGTNYGYTF
TRBJ1-2	.	TRBV7-2	TRBD1	TGTGCCAGCAGCCAGGCCGGGACAGGGGTTCACGGCTACACCTTC	CASSQAGTGVHGYTF
TRBJ1-2	.	TRBV10-1	.	TGCGCCAGCAGTGCAAGGACAACCTATGGCTACACCTTC	CASSARTTYGYTF
TRBJ1-3	.	TRBV2	.	TGTGCCAGCAGTGAACAGGGGCACTCTGGAAACACCATATATTTT	CASSEQGHSGNTIYF
TRBJ1-2	.	TRBV9	TRBD1	TGTGCCAGCAGCGCCCAGACAGGGGTGGGTGGCTACACCTTC	CASSAQTGVGGYTF
TRBJ1-1	.	TRBV11-3	.	TGTGCCAGCAGTCCGTGGGGGGGAGTGTCTTTCTTT	CASSPWGGVSFF
TRBJ2-7	.	TRBV12-5	TRBD2	TGTGCTAGTGGTTTGGGACTTAGCGGGGGGGGCGTCTACGAGCAGTACTTC	CASGLGLSGGGVYEQYF
TRBJ1-2	.	TRBV6-5	.	TGTGCCAGCAAGCAACAGGGAATCGATGGCTACACCTTC	CASKQQGIDGYTF
TRBJ2-3	.	TRBV18	TRBD2	TGTGCCAGCTCACCACCGTCTAGCGGGGTCACAGATACGCAGTATTTT	CASSPPSSGVTDTQYF
TRBJ1-1	.	TRBV6-5	TRBD1	TGTGCCAGCAGTAGTCGGACAGGGGGCAGGACTGAAGCTTTCTTT	CASSSRTGGRTEAFF
TRBJ2-5	.	TRBV6-2/TRBV6-3	.	TGTGCCAGCAGTCAGGGGGGCTCAGAGACCCAGTACTTC	CASSQGGSETQYF
TRBJ1-1	once	TRBV13	TRBD1	TGTGCCAGCAGCACAAGACAGGGGGACGCTTTCTTT	CASSTRQGDAFF
TRBJ2-2	few	TRBV6-6	.	TGTGCCAGCAGTCCGGACACCCTGAACACCGGGGAGCTGTTTTTT	CASSPDTLNTGELFF
TRBJ1-2	.	TRBV12-3/TRBV12-4	TRBD1	TGTGCCAGCAGCCCGGGACAGGACTATGGCTACACCTTC	CASSPGQDYGYTF
TRBJ2-7	.	TRBV6-6	TRBD1	TGTGCCAGCAGAACAGGGGATGTTATCTACGAGCAGTACTTC	CASRTGDVIYEQYF
TRBJ1-1	few	TRBV7-2	.	TGTGCCAGCAGCTTTTTAGGAGGATGGAACACTGAAGCTTTCTTT	CASSFLGGWNTEAFF
TRBJ2-2	.	TRBV5-1	.	TGCGCCAGCAGCTTGGTGGCATCCCCCGGGGAGCTGTTTTTT	CASSLVASPGELFF
TRBJ1-2	once	TRBV27	TRBD1	TGTGCCAGCGGGACAGGGGGTGGCTATGGCTACACCTTC	CASGTGGGYGYTF
TRBJ2-3	.	TRBV18	TRBD1	TGTGCCAGCTCACCACTTGCGGGACAGGGAGGAGATACGCAGTATTTT	CASSPLAGQGGDTQYF